This T cell receptor (beta chain) came from a study of vaccination and CD4 T cells after COVID-19. The V and J ends lost 4 bases and 6 bases respectively, with 18 bases between them. CDR1 is SGHAT, CDR2 FQNNGV, per germline. This CDR3 is built from 16 residues. Cultured CD4+ T cells had their DNA profiled by the Oncomine TCR Beta short-read assay. TCRdb analysed the PCR reads with MiXCR anew, one entry per CDR3 protein. Of some 13,000 distinct CDR3 sequences detected, about 26% appear once; the ten largest clones hold roughly 8.5%. The treatment denotes: roughly ten-day PBMC culture with coronavirus spike peptide pools or control peptides (ViraFEST assay). ViraFEST relied on peptide pools to expand antigen-specific T cells; the TCRs were sequenced afterward. To note about this clonotype: As yet, its antigen is unknown.

The sequence was obtained from a human donor who had recovered from COVID-19. Material: CD4+ T cells from blood, cultured in vitro. V usage is TRBV11-2 and J usage is TRBJ1-4; D is possibly TRBD1 (5 bases). The CDR3 DNA is TGTGCCAGCAGCTCCGACCTTTCGACAGTGTATGAAAAACTGTTTTTT. This translates into CASSSDLSTVYEKLFF.